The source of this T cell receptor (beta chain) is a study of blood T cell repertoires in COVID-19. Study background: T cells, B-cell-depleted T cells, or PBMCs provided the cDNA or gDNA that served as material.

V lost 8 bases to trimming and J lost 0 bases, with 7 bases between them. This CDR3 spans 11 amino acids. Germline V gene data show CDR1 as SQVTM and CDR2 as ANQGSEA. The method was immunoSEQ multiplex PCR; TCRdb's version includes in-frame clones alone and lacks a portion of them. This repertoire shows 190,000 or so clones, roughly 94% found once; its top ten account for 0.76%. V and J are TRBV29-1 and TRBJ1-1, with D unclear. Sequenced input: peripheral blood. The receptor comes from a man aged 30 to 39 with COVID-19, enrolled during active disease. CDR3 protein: CSCSLNTEAFF. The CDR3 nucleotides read TGCAGCTGTTCATTGAACACTGAAGCTTTCTTT.